This TCR beta chain derives from a study of CD8 T cells in Susac syndrome. It was with random hexamers that 0.5 to 1 ug RNA was reverse transcribed. TCR beta CDR3 was amplified by immunoSEQ multiplex PCR. This amplification extended across 54 Vbeta and 13 Jbeta segments. TCRdb re-called the immunoSEQ multiplex PCR reads through MiXCR, storing one row per CDR3 protein. The table lists 95,000 to 150,000 distinct CDR3 sequences, about 94% of them singletons. The material sequenced was CD8+ T cells from PBMCs. This receptor was identified in a human donor with Susac syndrome.

CDR3 nucleotide sequence: TGTGCCAGCAGTGAATTCACCCGGTCCGATCGTGGCTACACCTTC. Its translation: CASSEFTRSDRGYTF. The J gene is TRBJ1-2, the V gene TRBV25-1; the D is unclear. V was cut by 1 base and J by 7 bases, with 16 bases left in between. In germline, CDR1 is MGHDK, CDR2 SYGVNS. CDR3 length: 15 residues.